The present entry profiles one T cell receptor beta chain with its context. Sequenced by immunoSEQ multiplex PCR; TCRdb stores in-frame clones only, minus some. Of roughly 93,000 clones listed, more than 65% are singletons. CDR3 length equals 12 residues. CDR1 and CDR2 from the germline V gene are MDHEN and SYDVKM. V was trimmed by 5 bases and J by 7 bases, leaving 9 bases between them. The record originates from a study of blood T cell repertoires in COVID-19. This clonotype originated in a woman of 80 years or more with acute or convalescent COVID-19. The rearrangement links TRBV28 to TRBJ2-4; the D is unclear. Sequenced material: peripheral blood. The DNA for the CDR3 is TGTGCCAGCAGTGGCTCCGGGAACATTCAGTACTTC. This encodes CASSGSGNIQYF.